Each of the 17 T cell receptor beta chains below was sequenced from the same sample in a study of blood T cell repertoires in COVID-19. The repertoire was sequenced with immunoSEQ multiplex PCR; TCRdb's copy has only in-frame clones and lacks some. The sample comprises over 150,000 clones, approximately 84% of which are singletons, and 6% to 8% rests with the top ten. Sequencing used peripheral blood. Receptor source: a human donor with acute or convalescent COVID-19. The donor label of this sample is uncertain.

Of note for this clone: The sample contains more than one DNA sequence encoding this CDR3. The chain carries TRBV18 and TRBJ1-5; D is perhaps TRBD1 (5 bases). The V gene's germline CDR1 is KGHSH and CDR2 LQKENI. The CDR3 runs to 13 residues. The germline V and J ends were trimmed by 6 bases and 3 bases, with 9 bases remaining between them. CDR3 amino acids: CASSTGYNQPQHF. CDR3 nucleotides: TGTGCCAGCTCTACAGGCTACAATCAGCCCCAGCATTTT.

Here the CDR3 reads CASSPGDDEQFF. The CDR3 DNA is TGTGCCAGCTCACCGGGCGACGATGAGCAGTTCTTC. The chain has TRBV18 and TRBJ2-1, with D uncertain. The CDR3 spans 12 residues. The V gene lost 3 bases and the J gene lost 8 bases, with 8 bases spanning the gap. Germline loops: CDR1 KGHSH, CDR2 LQKENI. Looking up the rest from reference TRBV18 and TRBJ2-1 gives the full variable domain: NAGVMQNPRHLVRRRGQEARLRCSPMKGHSHVYWYRQLPEEGLKFMVYLQKENIIDESGMPKERFSAEFPKEGPSILRIQQVVRGDSAAYFCASSPGDDEQFFGPGTRLTVL.

This chain links TRBV7-3 with TRBJ2-5, with a possible D match to TRBD1 (6 bases). The CDR3 has 13 amino acids. Germline V lookup: CDR1 SGHTA, CDR2 FQGTGA. V lost 4 bases, J lost 4 bases, and 10 bases lay in between. The CDR3 region is CASSYGTSETQYF. The CDR3 nucleotides are TGTGCCAGCAGCTATGGGACATCAGAGACCCAGTACTTC.

CDR3 sequence reads: CASSTTGTLNTEAFF. CDR3 DNA sequence: TGTGCCAGCAGTACCACCGGGACACTGAACACTGAAGCTTTCTTT. The chain couples TRBV6-5 to TRBJ1-1, with a tentative D call TRBD1 (6 bases). V was trimmed by 5 bases and J by 0 bases, leaving 13 bases between them. Germline V gene sequence: CDR1 MNHEY, CDR2 SVGAGI. CDR3 length: 15 residues.

The CDR3 loop reads CATSSRDIAKNIQYF. DNA of the CDR3: TGTGCCACCAGCAGCCGGGACATAGCCAAAAACATTCAGTACTTC. This chain connects TRBV15 to TRBJ2-4; TRBD1 might be the D (6 bases). Germline loops: CDR1 LNHNV, CDR2 YYDKDF (reference sequence). The CDR3 length is 15 residues. V was trimmed by 3 bases and J by 0 bases, leaving 9 bases between them.

On this clone itself: Other nucleotide sequences from this sample produce the same CDR3. The rearrangement uses TRBV7-2 and TRBJ2-1, with 11 bases aligning to TRBD2. In germline, CDR1 is SGHTA, CDR2 FQGNSA. The CDR3 is 16 amino acids. Trimming cost V 5 bases and J 0 bases; bases outside gene matches: 3. CDR3 DNA sequence: TGTGCCAGCAGCCTGACTAGCGGGGTCTCCTACAATGAGCAGTTCTTC. The encoded protein is CASSLTSGVSYNEQFF.

The chain combines TRBV6-5 with TRBJ2-5; D ambiguous. This CDR3 has 14 amino acids. The germline V gene encodes CDR1 MNHEY and CDR2 SVGAGI. Deletions cut 6 bases from V and 7 bases from J, with 18 bases between. This CDR3 reads CASSPALNGLTQYF. DNA of the CDR3: TGTGCCAGCAGCCCGGCCCTGAACGGGTTGACCCAGTACTTC.

V and J are TRBV5-1 and TRBJ2-1; D is possibly TRBD1 (5 bases). Germline CDR1 and CDR2: SGHRS and YFSETQ. The CDR3 is 13 residues long. Trimming left V 0 bases short and J 4 bases short, with 5 bases between. CDR3 nucleotides: TGCGCCAGCAGCTTGGGACAGTACAATGAGCAGTTCTTC. Its protein product is CASSLGQYNEQFF.

This clone was seen a single time. The chain has TRBV11-2 and TRBJ1-5; D ambiguous. The V gene's germline CDR1 is SGHAT and CDR2 FQNNGV. This CDR3 has 15 residues. Trimming stripped 1 base from V and 6 bases from J, with 13 bases between. The CDR3 coding sequence is TGTGCCAGCAGCTTAGGAGAGGTGAAAGGTCAGCCCCAGCATTTT. This sequence encodes CASSLGEVKGQPQHF.

The rearrangement uses TRBV2 and TRBJ1-1; unclear D gene. The germline V gene has CDR1 SNHLY and CDR2 FYNNEI. The V and J ends lost 3 bases and 1 base respectively, with 9 bases between them. The CDR3 has 14 amino acids. CDR3 nucleotides: TGTGCCAGCAGTGACCCGACACAGAACACTGAAGCTTTCTTT. Protein: CASSDPTQNTEAFF.

Of note for this clone: At one boundary the junction diverges from the germline segment, which might be a read error. The genes are TRBV6-1 and TRBJ1-2; D gene uncertain. The germline CDR1 and CDR2 sequences are MNHNS and SASEGT. There are 11 residues in the CDR3. CDR3 protein: CASSENKAESF. In nucleotides, the CDR3 is TGTGCCAGCAGTGAAAATAAGGCGGAATCCTTC.

V usage is TRBV18 and J usage is TRBJ1-2, with 7 bases fitting TRBD1. The V gene's germline CDR1 is KGHSH and CDR2 LQKENI. This CDR3 spans 14 amino acids. J was trimmed by 7 bases and V by 6 bases; bases with no gene match: 11. Here the CDR3 reads CASSPLQGLAGYTF. CDR3 coding DNA: TGTGCCAGCTCTCCCCTACAGGGGCTGGCTGGCTACACCTTC.

This clone was recorded only once. The chain recombines TRBV30 with TRBJ2-3; 8 nucleotides agree with TRBD2. V shed 8 bases, J shed 11 bases, and the junction held 9 bases outside the gene matches. The CDR3 covers 11 residues. The germline gives CDR1 GTSNPN, CDR2 SVGIG (reference sequence). As DNA, the CDR3 is TGTGCCGGGGGAGGCGGGAGGCTGCAGTATTTT. This translates into CAGGGGRLQYF.

This clone has just one count. V gene TRBV5-4 combines with J gene TRBJ2-7; TRBD1 matches at 7 bases. Germline V CDR1 and CDR2: SGHNT, YYREEE (reference sequence). V shed 4 bases, J shed 7 bases, and the junction held 8 bases outside the gene matches. This CDR3 spans 13 amino acids. The CDR3 DNA follows: TGTGCCAGCAGCCCCGACAGGGTGAGGGAGCAGTACTTC. It yields the protein CASSPDRVREQYF.

The gene calls are TRBV6-5 and TRBJ2-3; 12 bases are a match to TRBD2. The CDR3 has 14 residues. Germline values: CDR1 MNHEY, CDR2 SVGAGI. V trimming: 4 bases; J trimming: 6 bases; junction bases outside the gene matches: 2. CDR3 DNA sequence: TGTGCCAGCAGTTTCGGACTAGCGGGGGATACGCAGTATTTT. Encoded protein: CASSFGLAGDTQYF.

The V call is TRBV6-5, the J call TRBJ1-2; 7 bases line up with TRBD1. The CDR3 is 13 amino acids. The J segment lost 1 base and the V segment lost 10 bases, leaving 6 bases of the junction unmatched. Looked up from germline, CDR1 is MNHEY and CDR2 is SVGAGI. CDR3 in amino acids: CATRQGLNYGYTF. The DNA for the CDR3 is TGTGCCACTAGACAGGGCCTTAACTATGGCTACACCTTC.

The chain has TRBV7-9 and TRBJ2-3; TRBD2 is a possible D gene (6 bases). Germline V CDR1 and CDR2: SEHNR, FQNEAQ (reference sequence). The CDR3 has 15 residues. The V end lost 5 bases, the J end lost 1 base, and 13 bases lay between the germline ends. This CDR3 reads CASSPEGRGTDTQYF. In DNA, the CDR3 is TGTGCCAGCAGCCCGGAGGGCCGAGGCACAGATACGCAGTATTTT.